A single sample is the source of the 16 T cell receptor beta chains below, sequenced in a study of T-cell memory formation after mild COVID-19. TCRdb called the 5' RACE reads again in MiXCR, with one record for every CDR3 protein. Of 170,000 or so distinct CDR3 sequences in the sample, 20% to 25% are singletons; the top ten hold more than 20%. Sequencing input: PBMCs or a T cell subset sorted from them (not recorded which). The receptors originated from an adult woman who had mild COVID-19 (a few samples of this study predate the infection). Cell type and time point are not known.

The rearrangement uses TRBV5-5 and TRBJ2-2; the match to TRBD1 covers 7 bases. J lost 7 bases, V lost 0 bases, and 9 bases had no gene match. CDR1 and CDR2 from the germline V gene are SGHKS and YYEKEE (reference sequence). This CDR3 spans 16 amino acids. CDR3 bases: TGTGCCAGCAGCTTGGGTTTTACAGGGGATAACGGGGAGCTGTTTTTT. Translated: CASSLGFTGDNGELFF.

This clonotype was detected only a few times. The chain joins TRBV12-3 or TRBV12-4 to TRBJ2-2; 8 nucleotides line up with TRBD2. V dropped 2 bases and J dropped 1; count of bases not matched to a gene: 3. The length of the CDR3 is 16 residues. CDR3 DNA: TGTGCCAGCAGTTTATTGCGGGAGGTGAACACCGGGGAGCTGTTTTTT. The encoded protein is CASSLLREVNTGELFF.

This clonotype has just a few counts. V is TRBV4-1 and J is TRBJ1-1, with D hard to call. The CDR3 length is 13 residues. V lost 3 bases, J lost 7 bases, and 12 bases lay in between. The V gene's germline CDR1 is MGHRA and CDR2 YSYEKL. CDR3 sequence (DNA): TGCGCCAGCAGCCATGGACGGCGGAATGAAGCTTTCTTT. It translates to CASSHGRRNEAFF.

This chain joins TRBV6-5 and TRBJ1-5; D ambiguous. The germline V gene has CDR1 MNHEY and CDR2 SVGAGI. This CDR3 has 16 residues. Trimming shortened V by 5 bases and J by 0 bases, and 14 bases separated the two germline ends. CDR3: CASSPTDTYSNQPQHF. CDR3 in DNA: TGTGCCAGCAGTCCCACCGACACTTATAGCAATCAGCCCCAGCATTTT.

This clonotype was seen only a few times. The chain uses TRBV12-3 or TRBV12-4 and TRBJ2-4; D is tentatively TRBD1 or TRBD2 (5 bases each). The CDR3 runs 15 residues. Trimming took 5 bases from V and 1 from J, leaving 12 bases between them. CDR3 DNA: TGTGCCAGCAGTCTAGACCGGGACGCCAAAAACATTCAGTACTTC. It encodes CASSLDRDAKNIQYF.

This chain connects TRBV14 to TRBJ2-7; D may correspond to TRBD1 or TRBD2 (5 bases each). Trimming took off 6 bases at V and 4 bases at J, with 16 bases between the two ends. Looked up from germline, CDR1 is SGHDN and CDR2 is FVKESK. The length of the CDR3 is 14 residues. CDR3 coding DNA: TGTGCCAGCAGTCCGGGGCTTTCCATATACGAGCAGTACTTC. This sequence encodes CASSPGLSIYEQYF.

This clonotype was observed a few times. The V gene is TRBV5-6, the J gene TRBJ1-2; D is unclear. From germline, CDR1 is SGHDT and CDR2 YYEEEE. This CDR3 region has 13 residues. Trimming took off 4 bases at V and 3 bases at J, with 10 bases between the two ends. The CDR3: CASSLNGDYGYTF. The DNA of the CDR3 is TGTGCCAGCAGCCTGAATGGGGACTATGGCTACACCTTC.

This clonotype was detected a few times. The V gene is TRBV24-1, the J gene TRBJ2-2; TRBD1 might be the D (6 bases). The CDR3 consists of 17 residues. Germline V gene lookup returns CDR1 KGHDR and CDR2 SFDVKD. V gave up 0 bases and J gave up 1 base, with 11 bases separating them. CDR3 amino acids: CATSDLFGTMNTGELFF. The CDR3 DNA is TGTGCCACCAGTGATTTGTTCGGGACAATGAACACCGGGGAGCTGTTTTTT.

There are a few counts of this clonotype. The chain uses TRBV4-1 and TRBJ2-2; 11 bases fit TRBD2. This CDR3 has 17 amino acids. V dropped 3 bases and J dropped 0; count of bases not matched to a gene: 3. CDR1 and CDR2 (germline): MGHRA, YSYEKL. The DNA for the CDR3 is TGCGCCAGCAGCCAGCTAGCGGGGGGTGCGAACACCGGGGAGCTGTTTTTT. It translates to CASSQLAGGANTGELFF.

This clonotype was seen only a few times. The chain is built from TRBV5-1 and TRBJ1-1, with 10 bases identical to TRBD1. Looked up from germline, CDR1 is SGHRS and CDR2 is YFSETQ. V shed 0 bases and J 4 bases; nucleotides not matched to a gene: 0. CDR3 length equals 14 residues. CDR3 region: CASSLGDRGTEAFF. CDR3 nucleotide sequence: TGCGCCAGCAGCTTGGGGGACAGGGGCACTGAAGCTTTCTTT.

In this sample, this clonotype turned up a few times. The chain recombines TRBV12-5 with TRBJ2-3; 9 nucleotides line up with TRBD2. CDR1 is LGHNT and CDR2 is FRNRAP in the germline V gene. Trimming at V came to 1 base and at J to 4 bases, leaving 9 bases not matched to a gene. The CDR3 is 17 residues long. CDR3 nucleotide sequence: TGTGCTAGTGGTTTGGGATATAGCGGGGGAGGAGCAGATACGCAGTATTTT. This encodes CASGLGYSGGGADTQYF.

The chain recombines TRBV29-1 with TRBJ2-3; weak D call: TRBD2 (5 bases). V dropped 7 bases and J dropped 4 bases, with 12 bases sitting between them. CDR1 and CDR2 (germline): SQVTM, ANQGSEA. There are 12 residues in the CDR3. The CDR3 DNA reads TGCAGCGCACCAGACGGGGCAGATACGCAGTATTTT. As protein: CSAPDGADTQYF.

The V call is TRBV5-1, the J call TRBJ1-1, with D tentatively TRBD1 (5 bases). Germline V CDR1 and CDR2: SGHRS, YFSETQ. This CDR3 is 15 amino acids long. V lost 4 bases, J lost 4 bases, and 17 bases lay in between. The CDR3 DNA reads as TGCGCCAGCAGCCCCCTTCCTGGCGGGGGCACTGAAGCTTTCTTT. Translation: CASSPLPGGGTEAFF.

This clonotype has only a few counts. The chain recombines TRBV7-9 with TRBJ1-1; D gene ambiguous. Germline V CDR1 and CDR2: SEHNR, FQNEAQ (reference sequence). The CDR3 has 12 amino acids. The ends were cut back, 6 bases at V and 5 bases at J, with 10 bases in the middle. Here the CDR3 reads CASRPGFTEAFF. CDR3 nucleotides: TGTGCCAGCAGGCCGGGATTTACTGAAGCTTTCTTT.

The sample holds a few counts of this clonotype. The rearrangement links TRBV7-9 to TRBJ1-1, with D hard to call. Trimming removed 5 bases from V and 1 base from J, with 14 bases in between. Per germline, CDR1 SEHNR and CDR2 FQNEAQ (reference sequence). CDR3 length: 15 amino acids. DNA of the CDR3: TGTGCCAGCAGCAAAGACCAGTCGTCGAACACTGAAGCTTTCTTT. This translates into CASSKDQSSNTEAFF. The complete variable domain, with remaining parts taken from reference TRBV7-9 and TRBJ1-1, reads DTGVSQNPRHKITKRGQNVTFRCDPISEHNRLYWYRQTLGQGPEFLTYFQNEAQLEKSRLLSDRFSAERPKGSFSTLEIQRTEQGDSAMYLCASSKDQSSNTEAFFGQGTRLTVV.

The CDR3 DNA reads TGCAGCGTTGGCGGACAGGGGGCGATTGAGCAGTTCTTC. Translated: CSVGGQGAIEQFF. The chain has TRBV29-1 and TRBJ2-1, with TRBD1 matching 11 bases. The CDR3 totals 13 residues. The junction had 5 bases not matched to a gene; V was cut back by 4 bases and J by 9 bases. The V gene's germline CDR1 is SQVTM and CDR2 ANQGSEA.